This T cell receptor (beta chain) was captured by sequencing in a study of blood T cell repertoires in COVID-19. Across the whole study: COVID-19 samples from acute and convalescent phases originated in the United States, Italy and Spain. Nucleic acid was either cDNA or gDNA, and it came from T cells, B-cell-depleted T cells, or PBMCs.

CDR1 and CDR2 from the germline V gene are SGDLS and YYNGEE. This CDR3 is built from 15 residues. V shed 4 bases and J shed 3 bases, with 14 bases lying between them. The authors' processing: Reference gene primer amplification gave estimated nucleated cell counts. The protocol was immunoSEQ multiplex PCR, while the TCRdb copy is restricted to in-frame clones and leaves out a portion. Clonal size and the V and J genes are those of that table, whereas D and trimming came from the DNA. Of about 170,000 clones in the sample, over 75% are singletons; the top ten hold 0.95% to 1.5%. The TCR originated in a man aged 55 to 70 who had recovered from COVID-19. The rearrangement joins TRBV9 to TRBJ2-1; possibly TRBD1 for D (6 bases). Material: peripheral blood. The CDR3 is CASSPRQVLYNEQFF. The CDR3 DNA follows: TGTGCCAGCAGCCCCAGACAGGTTCTCTACAATGAGCAGTTCTTC.